This T cell receptor beta chain was sequenced for a study of T cell responses to AZD1222 COVID-19 vaccine. The study, taken as a whole, reports: Along spike, vaccine-associated CD4 TCRs were found throughout, with dominance at 160-218 and 743-854. Receipt of two AZD1222 doses was followed by a rise in Spike-specific TCR breadth and depth. It was only a handful of AZD1222 recipients who were seropositive at baseline. Donors were largely white British and mainly female; clonal diversity was possibly underestimated.

The CDR3 has 16 amino acids. Germline V gene sequence: CDR1 LNHDA, CDR2 SQIVND (reference sequence). Trimming took 7 bases from V and 1 from J; bases not matched to a gene: 8. Concerning this clone: Its cognate antigen is unknown.

Generated by immunoSEQ multiplex PCR, the TCRdb table keeps only in-frame clones and is missing some. Of fewer than 150,000 clones listed, around 90% are singletons. Material: peripheral blood, obtained 28 days after the second AZD1222 dose. This chain joins TRBV19 and TRBJ1-3; the match to TRBD1 covers 9 bases. The TCR originated in an adult who received the AZD1222 COVID-19 vaccine. The CDR3 loop is CASTRPGQGSGNTIYF. The CDR3 DNA reads as TGTGCCAGTACCAGACCGGGACAGGGATCTGGAAACACCATATATTTT.